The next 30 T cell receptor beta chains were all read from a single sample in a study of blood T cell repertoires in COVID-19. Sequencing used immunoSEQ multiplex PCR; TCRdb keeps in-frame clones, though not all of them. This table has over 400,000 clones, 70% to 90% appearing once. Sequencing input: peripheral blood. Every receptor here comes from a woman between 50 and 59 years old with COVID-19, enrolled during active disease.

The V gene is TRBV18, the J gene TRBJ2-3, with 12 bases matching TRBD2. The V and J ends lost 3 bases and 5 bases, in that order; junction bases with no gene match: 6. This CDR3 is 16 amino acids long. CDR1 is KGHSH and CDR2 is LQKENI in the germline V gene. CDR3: CASSPALTSGGDTQYF. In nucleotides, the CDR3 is TGTGCCAGCTCACCTGCCCTGACTAGCGGGGGAGATACGCAGTATTTT.

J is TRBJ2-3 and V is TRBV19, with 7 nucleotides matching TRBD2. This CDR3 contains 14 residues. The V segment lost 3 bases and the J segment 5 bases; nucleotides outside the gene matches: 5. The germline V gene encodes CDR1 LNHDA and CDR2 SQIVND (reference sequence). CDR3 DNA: TGTGCCAGTAGTATCCTCGAGCGGGGAGATACGCAGTATTTT. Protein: CASSILERGDTQYF. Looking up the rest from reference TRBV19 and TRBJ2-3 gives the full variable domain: DGGITQSPKYLFRKEGQNVTLSCEQNLNHDAMYWYRQDPGQGLRLIYYSQIVNDFQKGDIAEGYSVSREKKESFPLTVTSAQKNPTAFYLCASSILERGDTQYFGPGTRLTVL.

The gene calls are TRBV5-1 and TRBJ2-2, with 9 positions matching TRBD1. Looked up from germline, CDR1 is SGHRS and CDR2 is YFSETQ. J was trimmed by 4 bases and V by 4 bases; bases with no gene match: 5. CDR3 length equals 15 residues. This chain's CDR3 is CASSTGQGSTGELFF. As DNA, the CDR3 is TGCGCCAGCAGCACGGGACAGGGTAGCACCGGGGAGCTGTTTTTT.

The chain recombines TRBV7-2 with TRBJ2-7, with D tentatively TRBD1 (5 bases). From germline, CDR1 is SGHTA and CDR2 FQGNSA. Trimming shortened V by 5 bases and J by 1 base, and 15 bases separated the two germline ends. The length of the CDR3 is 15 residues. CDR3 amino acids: CASSPPGRASYEQYF. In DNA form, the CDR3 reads TGTGCCAGCAGCCCCCCCGGCAGGGCTTCCTACGAGCAGTACTTC.

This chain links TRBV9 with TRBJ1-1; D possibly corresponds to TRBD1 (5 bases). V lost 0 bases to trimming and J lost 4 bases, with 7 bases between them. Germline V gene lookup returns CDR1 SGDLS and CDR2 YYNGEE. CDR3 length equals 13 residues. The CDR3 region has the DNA TGTGCCAGCAGCGTAGTTGGGGCCACTGAAGCTTTCTTT. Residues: CASSVVGATEAFF. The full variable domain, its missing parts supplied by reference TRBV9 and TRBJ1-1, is DSGVTQTPKHLITATGQRVTLRCSPRSGDLSVYWYQQSLDQGLQFLIQYYNGEERAKGNILERFSAQQFPDLHSELNLSSLELGDSALYFCASSVVGATEAFFGQGTRLTVV.

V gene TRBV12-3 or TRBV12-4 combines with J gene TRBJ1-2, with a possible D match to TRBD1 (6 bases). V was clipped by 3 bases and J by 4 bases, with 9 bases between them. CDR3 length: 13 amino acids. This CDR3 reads CASSLDSFYGYTF. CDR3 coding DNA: TGTGCCAGCAGTTTGGACAGCTTCTATGGCTACACCTTC.

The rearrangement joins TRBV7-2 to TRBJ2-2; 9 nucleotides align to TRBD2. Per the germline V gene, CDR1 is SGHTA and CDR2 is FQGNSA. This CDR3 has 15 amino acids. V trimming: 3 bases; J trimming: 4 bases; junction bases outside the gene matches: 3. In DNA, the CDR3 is TGTGCCAGCAGCTTCAGCGGGGGGACCACCGGGGAGCTGTTTTTT. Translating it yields CASSFSGGTTGELFF.

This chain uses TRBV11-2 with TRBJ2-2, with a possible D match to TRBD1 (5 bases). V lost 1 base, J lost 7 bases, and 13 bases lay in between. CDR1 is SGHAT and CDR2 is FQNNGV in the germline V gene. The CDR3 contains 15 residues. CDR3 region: CASSLVPGYDGELFF. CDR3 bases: TGTGCCAGCAGCTTAGTTCCAGGGTACGACGGGGAGCTGTTTTTT.

The CDR3 DNA is TGTGCCAGCAGTATACCTCGTCAGGGGGCGCTGGGTGGCTACACCTTC. Protein product: CASSIPRQGALGGYTF. The chain has TRBV28 and TRBJ1-2; TRBD1 matches 8 bases. The V gene's germline CDR1 is MDHEN and CDR2 SYDVKM. The CDR3 runs 16 residues. J gave up 7 bases and V 5 bases, and 15 bases lay outside the gene matches.

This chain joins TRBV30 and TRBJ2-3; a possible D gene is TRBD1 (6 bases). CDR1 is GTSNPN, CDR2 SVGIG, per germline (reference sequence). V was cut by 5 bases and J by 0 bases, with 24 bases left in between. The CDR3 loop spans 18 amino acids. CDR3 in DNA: TGTGCCTGGGCTGCTCCATGGGGGACACAGAATAGCACAGATACGCAGTATTTT. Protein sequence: CAWAAPWGTQNSTDTQYF.

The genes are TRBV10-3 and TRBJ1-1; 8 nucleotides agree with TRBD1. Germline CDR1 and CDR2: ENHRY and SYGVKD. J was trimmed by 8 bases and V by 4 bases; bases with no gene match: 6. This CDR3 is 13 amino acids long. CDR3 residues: CAISVAGTGEAFF. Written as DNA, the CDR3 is TGTGCCATCAGTGTCGCCGGGACAGGCGAAGCTTTCTTT.

The CDR3 loop is CASSLGGRSYGYTF. As DNA, the CDR3 is TGTGCCAGCAGCTTGGGGGGGCGCAGCTATGGCTACACCTTC. The rearrangement joins TRBV5-5 to TRBJ1-2, with a weak D call TRBD1 (6 bases). The CDR3 spans 14 residues. Trimming removed 0 bases at V and 4 bases at J, with 10 bases between. Germline V gene sequence: CDR1 SGHKS, CDR2 YYEKEE (reference sequence).

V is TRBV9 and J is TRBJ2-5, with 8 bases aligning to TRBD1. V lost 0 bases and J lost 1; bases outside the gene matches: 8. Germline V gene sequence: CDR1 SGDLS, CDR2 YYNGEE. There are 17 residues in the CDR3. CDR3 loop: CASSVDGQGAVQETQYF. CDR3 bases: TGTGCCAGCAGCGTAGATGGGCAGGGGGCCGTCCAAGAGACCCAGTACTTC. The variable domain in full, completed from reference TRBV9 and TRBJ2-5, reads DSGVTQTPKHLITATGQRVTLRCSPRSGDLSVYWYQQSLDQGLQFLIQYYNGEERAKGNILERFSAQQFPDLHSELNLSSLELGDSALYFCASSVDGQGAVQETQYFGPGTRLLVL.

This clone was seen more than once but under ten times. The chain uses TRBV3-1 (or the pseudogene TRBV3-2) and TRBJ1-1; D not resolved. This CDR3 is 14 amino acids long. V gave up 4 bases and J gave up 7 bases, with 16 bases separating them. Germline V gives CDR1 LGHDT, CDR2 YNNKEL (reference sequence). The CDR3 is CASSRNTLRSEAFF. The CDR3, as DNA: TGTGCCAGCAGCCGAAATACACTAAGAAGTGAAGCTTTCTTT.

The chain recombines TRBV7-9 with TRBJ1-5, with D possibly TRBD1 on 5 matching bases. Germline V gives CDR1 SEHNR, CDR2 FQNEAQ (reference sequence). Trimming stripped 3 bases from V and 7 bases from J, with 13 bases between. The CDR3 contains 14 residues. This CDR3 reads CASSFSGGPQPQHF. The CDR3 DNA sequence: TGTGCCAGCAGCTTTTCGGGGGGTCCGCAGCCCCAGCATTTT.

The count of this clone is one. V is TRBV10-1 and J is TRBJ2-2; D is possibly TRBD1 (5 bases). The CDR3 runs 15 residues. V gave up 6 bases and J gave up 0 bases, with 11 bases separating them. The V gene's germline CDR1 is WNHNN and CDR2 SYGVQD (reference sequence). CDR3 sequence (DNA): TGCGCCAGCAGCCAGGGAAGCTCGAACACCGGGGAGCTGTTTTTT. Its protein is CASSQGSSNTGELFF.

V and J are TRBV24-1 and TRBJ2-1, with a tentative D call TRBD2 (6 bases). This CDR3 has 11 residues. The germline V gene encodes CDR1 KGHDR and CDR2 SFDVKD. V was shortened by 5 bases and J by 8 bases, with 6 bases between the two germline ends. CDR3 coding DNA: TGTGCCACCAGTGGGGAGGATGAGCAGTTCTTC. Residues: CATSGEDEQFF.

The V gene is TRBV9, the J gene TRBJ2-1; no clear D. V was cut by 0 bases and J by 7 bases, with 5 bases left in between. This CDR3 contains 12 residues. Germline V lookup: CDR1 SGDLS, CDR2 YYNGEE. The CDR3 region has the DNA TGTGCCAGCAGCGTAGGCTATAATGAGCAGTTCTTC. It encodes CASSVGYNEQFF.

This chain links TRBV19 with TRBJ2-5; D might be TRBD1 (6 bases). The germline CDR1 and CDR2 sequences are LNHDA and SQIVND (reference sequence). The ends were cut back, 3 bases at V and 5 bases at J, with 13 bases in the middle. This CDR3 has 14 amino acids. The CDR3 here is CASSMRAGEETQYF. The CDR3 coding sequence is TGTGCCAGTAGTATGAGGGCAGGGGAGGAGACCCAGTACTTC.

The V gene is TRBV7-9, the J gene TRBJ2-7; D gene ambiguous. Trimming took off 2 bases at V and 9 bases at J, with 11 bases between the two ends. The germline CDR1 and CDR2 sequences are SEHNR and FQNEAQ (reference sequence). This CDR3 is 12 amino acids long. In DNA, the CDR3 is TGTGCCAGCAGCTTATCCTCCCCCTTGCAGTACTTC. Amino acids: CASSLSSPLQYF.

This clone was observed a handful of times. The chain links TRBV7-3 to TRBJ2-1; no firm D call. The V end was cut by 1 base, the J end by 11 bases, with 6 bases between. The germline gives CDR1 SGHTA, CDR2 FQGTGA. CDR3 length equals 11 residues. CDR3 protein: CASSLKEKQFF. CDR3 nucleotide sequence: TGTGCCAGCAGCTTAAAGGAGAAGCAGTTCTTC.

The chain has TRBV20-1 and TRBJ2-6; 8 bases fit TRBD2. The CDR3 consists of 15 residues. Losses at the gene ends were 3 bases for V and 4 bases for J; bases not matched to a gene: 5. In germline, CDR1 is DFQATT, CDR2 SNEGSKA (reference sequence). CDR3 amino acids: CSASQRGKGANVLTF. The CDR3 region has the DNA TGCAGTGCTAGTCAGCGGGGGAAAGGGGCCAACGTCCTGACTTTC.

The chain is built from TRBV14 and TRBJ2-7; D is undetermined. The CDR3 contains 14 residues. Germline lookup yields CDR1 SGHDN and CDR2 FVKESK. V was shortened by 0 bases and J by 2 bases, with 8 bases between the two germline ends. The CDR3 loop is CASSQESSAYEQYF. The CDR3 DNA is TGTGCCAGCAGCCAAGAATCTTCGGCCTACGAGCAGTACTTC.

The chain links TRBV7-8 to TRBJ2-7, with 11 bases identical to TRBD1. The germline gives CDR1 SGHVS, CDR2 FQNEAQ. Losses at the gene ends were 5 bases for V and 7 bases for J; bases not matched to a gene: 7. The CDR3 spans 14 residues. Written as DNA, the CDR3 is TGTGCCAGCAGCCACCGGGACAGGGGGGAAGAGCAGTACTTC. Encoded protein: CASSHRDRGEEQYF.

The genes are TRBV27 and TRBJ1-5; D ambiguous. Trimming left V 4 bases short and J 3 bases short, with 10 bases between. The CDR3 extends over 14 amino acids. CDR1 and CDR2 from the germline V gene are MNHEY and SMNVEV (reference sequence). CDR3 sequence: CASSSGSPNQPQHF. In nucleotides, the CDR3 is TGTGCCAGCAGTTCCGGTTCGCCCAATCAGCCCCAGCATTTT.

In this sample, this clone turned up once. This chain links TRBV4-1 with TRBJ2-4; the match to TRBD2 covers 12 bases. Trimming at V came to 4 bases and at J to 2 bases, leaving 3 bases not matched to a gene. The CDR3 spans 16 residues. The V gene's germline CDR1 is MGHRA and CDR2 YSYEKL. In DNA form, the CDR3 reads TGCGCCAGCAGCCTCACTAGCGGGGGGACCAAAAACATTCAGTACTTC. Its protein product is CASSLTSGGTKNIQYF.

CDR3 nucleotide sequence: TGTGCCAGCAGTTTAGGGCGAACATCCTATGGCTACACCTTC. Its protein product is CASSLGRTSYGYTF. V is TRBV28 and J is TRBJ1-2; no reliable D call. There are 14 residues in the CDR3. V dropped 2 bases and J dropped 4 bases, with 11 bases sitting between them. CDR1 and CDR2 from the germline V gene are MDHEN and SYDVKM.

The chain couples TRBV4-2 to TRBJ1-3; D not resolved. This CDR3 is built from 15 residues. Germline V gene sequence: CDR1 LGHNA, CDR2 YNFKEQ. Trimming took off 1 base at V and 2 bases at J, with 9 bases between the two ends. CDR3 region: CASSQATETGNTIYF. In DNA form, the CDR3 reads TGTGCCAGCAGCCAAGCTACAGAAACTGGAAACACCATATATTTT.

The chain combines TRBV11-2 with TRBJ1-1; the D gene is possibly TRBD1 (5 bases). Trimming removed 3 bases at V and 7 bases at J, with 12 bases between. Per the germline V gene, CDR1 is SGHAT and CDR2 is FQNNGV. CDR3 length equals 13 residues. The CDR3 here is CASSFPQGVEAFF. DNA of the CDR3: TGTGCCAGCAGCTTCCCGCAGGGCGTTGAAGCTTTCTTT.

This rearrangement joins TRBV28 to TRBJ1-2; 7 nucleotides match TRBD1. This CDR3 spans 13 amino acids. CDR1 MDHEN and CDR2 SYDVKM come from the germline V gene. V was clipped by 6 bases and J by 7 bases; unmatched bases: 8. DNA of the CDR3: TGTGCCAGCAGCTCCGGGACAGTACTTGGCTACACCTTC. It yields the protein CASSSGTVLGYTF.